These 20 T cell receptor beta chains were all obtained from the same sample, sequenced in a study of blood T cell repertoires in COVID-19 (dated by TCRdb to the early 2020s). The library was made by the immunoSEQ multiplex PCR assay. TCRdb holds this immuneACCESS table with in-frame rearrangements only. Some clones are missing; in checked studies, unresolved V genes explain under half, and the rest has no known cause. The sample table lists some 290,000 clones, under 95% of them with a count of one. About 2.3% of the sample comes from the top ten. The sequencing sample was made of PBMCs or T cells enriched from blood (not recorded which). These TCRs come from a woman in her 40s with acute COVID-19.

This chain links TRBV24-1 with TRBJ1-2; 7 positions agree with TRBD1. Germline-derived CDR1 and CDR2 are KGHDR and SFDVKD. The J segment lost 8 bases and the V segment lost 4 bases, leaving 6 bases of the junction unmatched. CDR3 length equals 13 residues. The CDR3 DNA reads as TGTGCCACCAGTGACTGGACAGGCGAAGGCTACACCTTC. Amino acid sequence: CATSDWTGEGYTF.

The rearrangement links TRBV5-1 to TRBJ2-3; D gene uncertain. CDR1 and CDR2 (germline): SGHRS, YFSETQ. This CDR3 has 14 residues. Trimming cost V 1 base and J 6 bases, with 12 bases left between them. The CDR3 bases are TGCGCCAGCAGCTTGCGGCCAGAGGTGGATACGCAGTATTTT. The encoded protein is CASSLRPEVDTQYF.

The rearrangement joins TRBV7-6 to TRBJ1-1, with no clear D. The V gene lost 10 bases and the J gene lost 1 base, with 16 bases spanning the gap. The CDR3 length is 14 residues. Germline V lookup: CDR1 SGHVS, CDR2 FNYEAQ. The CDR3 is CAIHTWPSNTEAFF. The CDR3, as DNA: TGTGCCATCCACACCTGGCCCTCGAACACTGAAGCTTTCTTT.

J is TRBJ1-2 and V is TRBV15; 8 nucleotides match TRBD1. The CDR3 consists of 15 residues. V shed 5 bases and J 0 bases; nucleotides not matched to a gene: 5. The V gene's germline CDR1 is LNHNV and CDR2 YYDKDF (reference sequence). The CDR3 region has the DNA TGTGCCACCAGCCCTAGGACAGGGTCTAACTATGGCTACACCTTC. It translates to CATSPRTGSNYGYTF.

The gene calls are TRBV30 and TRBJ2-1; TRBD2 matches at 11 bases. CDR1 is GTSNPN, CDR2 SVGIG, per germline (reference sequence). V was clipped by 1 base and J by 12 bases; unmatched bases: 2. This CDR3 has 12 amino acids. This chain's CDR3 is CAWSGGTSGQFF. CDR3 coding DNA: TGTGCCTGGAGTGGAGGGACTAGCGGGCAGTTCTTC.

This sequence joins TRBV13 and TRBJ1-4, with TRBD1 matching 7 bases. The germline V gene has CDR1 PRHDT and CDR2 FYEKMQ (reference sequence). J lost 8 bases, V lost 2 bases, and 5 bases had no gene match. The CDR3 extends over 14 amino acids. CDR3 sequence (DNA): TGTGCCAGCAGCTTAAAAGACAGGGACGAAAAACTGTTTTTT. It yields the protein CASSLKDRDEKLFF.

The chain employs TRBV7-9 and TRBJ2-5, with TRBD2 matching 9 bases. With 2 bases clipped from V and 2 bases from J, the junction kept 3 bases outside the gene matches. Looked up from germline, CDR1 is SEHNR and CDR2 is FQNEAQ (reference sequence). This CDR3 is 15 amino acids long. CDR3 bases: TGTGCCAGCAGCTTAATAGCGGGGGTGCAAGAGACCCAGTACTTC. The encoded protein is CASSLIAGVQETQYF.

The gene calls are TRBV7-7 and TRBJ2-2, with D perhaps matching TRBD2 (6 bases). The CDR3 is 14 residues long. CDR1 SSHAT and CDR2 FNYEAQ come from the germline V gene (reference sequence). As DNA, the CDR3 is TGTGCTAGCCAAATCTCTAGCGTCGCCGGGGAGCTGTTTTTT. The encoded protein is CASQISSVAGELFF.

The chain couples TRBV3-1 (or the pseudogene TRBV3-2) to TRBJ2-1, with 8 bases fitting TRBD2. V was clipped by 3 bases and J by 7 bases; unmatched bases: 5. Per germline, CDR1 LGHDT and CDR2 YNNKEL (reference sequence). The CDR3 totals 14 residues. In DNA form, the CDR3 reads TGTGCCAGCAGCCAGGGCGGGAGGCAGAATGAGCAGTTCTTC. This gives the protein CASSQGGRQNEQFF.

This chain links TRBV7-6 with TRBJ1-1, with TRBD1 matching 7 bases. Germline V gene lookup returns CDR1 SGHVS and CDR2 FNYEAQ. CDR3 length equals 16 residues. V gave up 5 bases and J gave up 4 bases; unmatched junction bases: 13. In DNA form, the CDR3 reads TGTGCCAGCAGCACGAACTACAGGGGAAAGGTCACTGAAGCTTTCTTT. As protein: CASSTNYRGKVTEAFF.

This clone was recorded a few times. The chain links TRBV18 to TRBJ1-3; perhaps TRBD1 as D (5 bases). The length of the CDR3 is 14 residues. The germline gives CDR1 KGHSH, CDR2 LQKENI. Trimming removed 6 bases from V and 4 bases from J, with 13 bases in between. The CDR3, as DNA: TGTGCCAGCTCGACCGGGACTGTAGGAAACACCATATATTTT. This translates into CASSTGTVGNTIYF. Drawing the rest from reference TRBV18 and TRBJ1-3, the complete variable domain is NAGVMQNPRHLVRRRGQEARLRCSPMKGHSHVYWYRQLPEEGLKFMVYLQKENIIDESGMPKERFSAEFPKEGPSILRIQQVVRGDSAAYFCASSTGTVGNTIYFGEGSWLTVV.

This clone was recorded only once. This chain joins TRBV19 and TRBJ1-4; D is ambiguous. Germline V CDR1 and CDR2: LNHDA, SQIVND (reference sequence). V shed 5 bases and J shed 5 bases, with 6 bases lying between them. The CDR3 length is 12 residues. In DNA form, the CDR3 reads TGTGCCAGTAGTGTCCAGAATGAAAAACTGTTTTTT. It codes for CASSVQNEKLFF.

The rearrangement joins TRBV12-3 or TRBV12-4 to TRBJ1-1, with D unclear. This CDR3 comprises 13 residues. The V gene lost 5 bases and the J gene lost 0 bases, with 7 bases spanning the gap. The CDR3 DNA reads as TGTGCCAGCAGTCCCACTATGAACACTGAAGCTTTCTTT. Its protein is CASSPTMNTEAFF.

This clone was detected once. This chain connects TRBV18 to TRBJ2-1, with D possibly TRBD1 on 5 matching bases. V lost 4 bases and J lost 6, with 16 bases in between. The CDR3 length is 15 residues. Germline CDR1 reads KGHSH; CDR2 reads LQKENI. The CDR3 nucleotides read TGTGCCAGCTCACAAACGATGGACATGTCCAATGAGCAGTTCTTC. This sequence encodes CASSQTMDMSNEQFF.

V is TRBV24-1 and J is TRBJ1-2; D is unresolved. Germline loops: CDR1 KGHDR, CDR2 SFDVKD. The V and J ends lost 7 bases and 4 bases respectively, with 9 bases between them. The CDR3 totals 12 residues. CDR3 region: CATSVSGYGYTF. CDR3 sequence (DNA): TGTGCCACCAGCGTCAGTGGCTATGGCTACACCTTC.

The J gene is TRBJ2-5, the V gene TRBV18, with D uncertain. Germline V CDR1 and CDR2: KGHSH, LQKENI. Trimming left V 0 bases short and J 11 bases short, with 13 bases between. This CDR3 region has 13 residues. Written as DNA, the CDR3 is TGTGCCAGCTCACCACCTTCCCCGACATCTCAGTACTTC. Translated: CASSPPSPTSQYF.

The gene calls are TRBV28 and TRBJ1-1; no reliable D call. The V gene's germline CDR1 is MDHEN and CDR2 SYDVKM. Trimming cost V 10 bases and J 2 bases, with 8 bases left between them. CDR3 length: 11 residues. CDR3 protein: CAITANTEAFF. CDR3 coding DNA: TGTGCCATCACAGCAAACACTGAAGCTTTCTTT.

In regard to this clone: Compared with germline, one end of the junction differs, possibly owing to a read error. The rearrangement joins TRBV4-1 to TRBJ2-5, with 9 bases lining up with TRBD2. This CDR3 comprises 16 residues. Germline CDR1 is MGHRA and CDR2 is YSYEKL. The CDR3 loop is CASSQELAGTQETQHF. In nucleotides, the CDR3 is TGCGCCAGCAGCCAAGAGCTAGCGGGGACCCAAGAGACCCAGCACTTC.

This chain joins TRBV5-6 and TRBJ2-1; possible D gene TRBD1, 5 bases. Germline V lookup: CDR1 SGHDT, CDR2 YYEEEE. The CDR3 has 13 amino acids. Trimming cost V 3 bases and J 5 bases, with 9 bases left between them. CDR3 sequence: CASSSRVNNEQFF. The CDR3 DNA sequence: TGTGCCAGCAGCTCCAGGGTAAACAATGAGCAGTTCTTC.

V usage is TRBV29-1 and J usage is TRBJ1-1, with D maybe TRBD1 (6 bases). The CDR3 runs 11 residues. Trimming left V 5 bases short and J 5 bases short, with 9 bases between. The V gene's germline CDR1 is SQVTM and CDR2 ANQGSEA. CDR3 DNA sequence: TGCAGCGTTAGCAGGGGAACTGAAGCTTTCTTT. Amino acid sequence: CSVSRGTEAFF.